This T cell receptor beta chain is drawn from a study of T cells in tumors after PD-1 blockade. Study background: Blood samples averaged roughly 110,000 templates (range roughly 22,000-260,000) and 36,536 unique clonotypes.

There are 14 residues in the CDR3. After removal of 1 base from V and 6 bases from J, the junction contained 6 bases not matched to a gene. Per the germline V gene, CDR1 is SGHDT and CDR2 is YYEEEE. This clone showed up just a few times. Its antigen is not known. Overall study findings and caveats: Blood contained about 42% of the tumor's TCR clonotypes.

Data came from immunoSEQ multiplex PCR; TCRdb stores just in-frame clones and leaves some out. The table lists more than 40,000 clones, 65% to 85% of them singletons. The sequence came from a human donor with basal cell carcinoma. The material was PBMCs, obtained before anti-PD-1 treatment. This sequence joins TRBV5-6 and TRBJ1-2, with 7 bases lining up with TRBD1. Here the CDR3 reads CASSLNDRVDGYTF. CDR3 bases: TGTGCCAGCAGCTTGAATGACAGGGTGGATGGCTACACCTTC.